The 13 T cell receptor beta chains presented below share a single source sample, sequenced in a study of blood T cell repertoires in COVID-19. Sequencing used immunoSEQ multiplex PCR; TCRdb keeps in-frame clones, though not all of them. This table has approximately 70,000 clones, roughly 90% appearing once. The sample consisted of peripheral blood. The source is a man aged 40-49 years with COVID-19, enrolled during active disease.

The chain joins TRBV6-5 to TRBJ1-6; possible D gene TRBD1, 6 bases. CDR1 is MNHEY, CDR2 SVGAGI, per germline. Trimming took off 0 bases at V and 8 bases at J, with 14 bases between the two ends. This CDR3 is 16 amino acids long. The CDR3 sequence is CASSYSRGTLDSPLHF. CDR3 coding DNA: TGTGCCAGCAGTTACTCGCGGGGGACATTGGATTCACCCCTCCACTTT.

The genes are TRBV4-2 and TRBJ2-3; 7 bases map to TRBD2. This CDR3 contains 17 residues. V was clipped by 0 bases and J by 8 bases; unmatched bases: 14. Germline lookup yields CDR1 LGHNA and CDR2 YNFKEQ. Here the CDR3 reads CASSQESQRGSPGTQYF. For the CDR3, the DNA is TGTGCCAGCAGCCAAGAGTCCCAGCGGGGCAGCCCGGGTACGCAGTATTTT.

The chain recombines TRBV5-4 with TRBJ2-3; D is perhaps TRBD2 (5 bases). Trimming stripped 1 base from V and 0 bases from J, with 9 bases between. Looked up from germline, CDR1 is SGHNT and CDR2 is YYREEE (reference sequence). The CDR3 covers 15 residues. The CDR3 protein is CASSLSSQSTDTQYF. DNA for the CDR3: TGTGCCAGCAGCTTGTCTAGCCAAAGCACAGATACGCAGTATTTT.

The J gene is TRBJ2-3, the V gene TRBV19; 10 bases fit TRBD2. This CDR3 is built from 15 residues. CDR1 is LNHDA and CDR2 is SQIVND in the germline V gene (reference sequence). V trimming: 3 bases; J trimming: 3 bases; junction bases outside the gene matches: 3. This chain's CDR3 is CASSMSSGGTDTQYF. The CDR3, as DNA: TGTGCCAGTAGTATGTCTAGCGGGGGTACAGATACGCAGTATTTT.

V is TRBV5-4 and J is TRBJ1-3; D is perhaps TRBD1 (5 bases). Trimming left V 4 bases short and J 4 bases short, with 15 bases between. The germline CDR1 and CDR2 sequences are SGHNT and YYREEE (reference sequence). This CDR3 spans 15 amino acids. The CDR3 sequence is CASSASSQGGNTIYF. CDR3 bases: TGTGCCAGCAGCGCATCCTCCCAGGGAGGAAACACCATATATTTT. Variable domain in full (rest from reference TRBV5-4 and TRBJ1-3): ETGVTQSPTHLIKTRGQQVTLRCSSQSGHNTVSWYQQALGQGPQFIFQYYREEENGRGNFPPRFSGLQFPNYSSELNVNALELDDSALYLCASSASSQGGNTIYFGEGSWLTVV.

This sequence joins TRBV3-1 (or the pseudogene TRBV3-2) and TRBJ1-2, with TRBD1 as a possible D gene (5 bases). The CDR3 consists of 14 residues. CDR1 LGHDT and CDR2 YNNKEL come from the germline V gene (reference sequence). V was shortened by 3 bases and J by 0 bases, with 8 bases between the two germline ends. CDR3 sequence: CASSQLGPNYGYTF. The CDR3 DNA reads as TGTGCCAGCAGCCAGTTGGGGCCTAACTATGGCTACACCTTC.

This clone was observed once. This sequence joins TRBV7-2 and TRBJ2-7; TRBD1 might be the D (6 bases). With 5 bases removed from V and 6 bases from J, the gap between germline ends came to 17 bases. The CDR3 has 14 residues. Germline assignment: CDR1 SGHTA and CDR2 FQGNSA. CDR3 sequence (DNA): TGTGCCAGCAGCGTAAGGGGGTTTGAAGGCGAGCAGTACTTC. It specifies CASSVRGFEGEQYF. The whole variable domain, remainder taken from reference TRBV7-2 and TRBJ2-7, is GAGVSQSPSNKVTEKGKDVELRCDPISGHTALYWYRQSLGQGLEFLIYFQGNSAPDKSGLPSDRFSAERTGGSVSTLTIQRTQQEDSAVYLCASSVRGFEGEQYFGPGTRLTVT.

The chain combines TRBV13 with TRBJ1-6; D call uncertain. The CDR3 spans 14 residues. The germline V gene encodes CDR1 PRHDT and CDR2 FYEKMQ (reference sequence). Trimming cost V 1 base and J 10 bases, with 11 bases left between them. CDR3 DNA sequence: TGTGCCAGCAGCTTAGTGGGGAGGCAGTCACCCCTCCACTTT. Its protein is CASSLVGRQSPLHF.

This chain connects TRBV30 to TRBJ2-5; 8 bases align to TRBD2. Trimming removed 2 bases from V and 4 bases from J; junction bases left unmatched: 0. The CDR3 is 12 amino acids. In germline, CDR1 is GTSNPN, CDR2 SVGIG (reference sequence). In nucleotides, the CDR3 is TGTGCCTGGAGTACTAGCGGAGAGACCCAGTACTTC. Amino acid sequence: CAWSTSGETQYF. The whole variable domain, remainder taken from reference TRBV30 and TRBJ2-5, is SQTIHQWPATLVQPVGSPLSLECTVEGTSNPNLYWYRQAAGRGLQLLFYSVGIGQISSEVPQNLSASRPQDRQFILSSKKLLLSDSGFYLCAWSTSGETQYFGPGTRLLVL.

The CDR3 loop is CASSLSGGQGYGYTF. The CDR3 DNA is TGCGCCAGCAGCTTGTCGGGGGGTCAGGGCTATGGCTACACCTTC. The J gene is TRBJ1-2, the V gene TRBV5-1, with D maybe TRBD1 (5 bases). This CDR3 comprises 15 residues. The V gene's germline CDR1 is SGHRS and CDR2 YFSETQ. V was pared by 1 base and J by 4 bases, with 14 bases between. The entire variable domain, with the rest obtained from reference TRBV5-1 and TRBJ1-2, is as follows: KAGVTQTPRYLIKTRGQQVTLSCSPISGHRSVSWYQQTPGQGLQFLFEYFSETQRNKGNFPGRFSGRQFSNSRSEMNVSTLELGDSALYLCASSLSGGQGYGYTFGSGTRLTVV.

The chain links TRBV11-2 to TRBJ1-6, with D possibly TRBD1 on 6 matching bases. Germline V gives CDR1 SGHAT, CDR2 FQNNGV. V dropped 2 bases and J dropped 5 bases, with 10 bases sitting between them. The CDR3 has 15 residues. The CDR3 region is CASSLSSGDNSPLHF. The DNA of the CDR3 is TGTGCCAGCAGCTTATCGTCAGGGGATAATTCACCCCTCCACTTT.

The CDR3 sequence: CSAGTGGKAFF. The CDR3 nucleotides read TGCAGCGCTGGGACAGGGGGGAAAGCTTTCTTT. The chain couples TRBV29-1 to TRBJ1-1; the match to TRBD1 covers 11 bases. V dropped 7 bases and J dropped 9; count of bases not matched to a gene: 4. The CDR3 covers 11 residues. Germline V gene data show CDR1 as SQVTM and CDR2 as ANQGSEA.

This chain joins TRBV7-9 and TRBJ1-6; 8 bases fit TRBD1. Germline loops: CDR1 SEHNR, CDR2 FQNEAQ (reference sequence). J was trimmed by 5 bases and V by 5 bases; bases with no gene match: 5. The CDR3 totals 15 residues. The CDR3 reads CASSPRQGNNSPLHF. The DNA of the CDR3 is TGTGCCAGCAGCCCAAGACAGGGGAATAATTCACCCCTCCACTTT.